The 6 T cell receptor beta chains in this list originate from one sample, sequenced in a study of CD4 T cells in relation to SARS-CoV-2 and coronaviruses. The assay was immunoSEQ multiplex PCR, and TCRdb's table has in-frame clones only and misses some. This sample yields some 22,000 clones, of which 75% to 85% are seen a single time; about 15% belongs to the top ten. For these TCRs, the target antigens are not known. Before the COVID-19 pandemic, during about 2011-2018, CD4+ T cells were taken from unexposed donors. Isolation of CD4+ T cells took place after approximately 11 days in culture. The sample consisted of CD4+ T cells from PBMCs, cultured in vitro. These receptors originate from a human donor in good health.

The V and J genes are TRBV6-5 and TRBJ1-5, with D maybe TRBD1 (6 bases). The CDR3 runs to 14 residues. CDR1 and CDR2 (germline): MNHEY, SVGAGI. With 6 bases removed from V and 7 bases from J, the gap between germline ends came to 16 bases. In nucleotides, the CDR3 is TGTGCCAGCAGAAAAACAGGGCGGGAGCAGCCCCAGCATTTT. Protein sequence: CASRKTGREQPQHF.

This clone appeared a few times. The chain uses TRBV15 and TRBJ1-5; TRBD1 is a possible D gene (6 bases). Trimming removed 4 bases from V and 4 bases from J, with 17 bases in between. The CDR3 length is 16 residues. Germline CDR1 reads LNHNV; CDR2 reads YYDKDF (reference sequence). This CDR3 reads CATSIRDTLRNQPQHF. Here the CDR3 DNA reads TGTGCCACCAGCATCCGGGACACTCTCCGGAATCAGCCCCAGCATTTT.

The genes are TRBV7-6 and TRBJ2-2; 11 bases agree with TRBD2. Germline values: CDR1 SGHVS, CDR2 FNYEAQ. The CDR3 length is 15 residues. J gave up 7 bases and V 5 bases, and 6 bases lay outside the gene matches. The CDR3 coding sequence is TGTGCCAGCAGCCCGACTAGCGGGACTGGCGGGGAGCTGTTTTTT. Amino acid sequence: CASSPTSGTGGELFF.

This clone ranks as medium-sized. The chain employs TRBV9 and TRBJ1-6; tentative D call: TRBD1 (5 bases). This CDR3 is built from 15 residues. The ends were cut back, 4 bases at V and 6 bases at J, with 14 bases in the middle. The V gene's germline CDR1 is SGDLS and CDR2 YYNGEE. CDR3: CASSNLDMGNSPLHF. CDR3 nucleotide sequence: TGTGCCAGCAGCAACCTGGACATGGGTAATTCACCCCTCCACTTT.

The chain employs TRBV19 and TRBJ1-5, with D maybe TRBD1 (6 bases). V was shortened by 1 base and J by 4 bases, with 17 bases between the two germline ends. The length of the CDR3 is 17 residues. Germline V gene lookup returns CDR1 LNHDA and CDR2 SQIVND (reference sequence). The CDR3 sequence is CASSIGLGQLPNQPQHF. The DNA for the CDR3 is TGTGCCAGTAGTATAGGCCTCGGACAGCTCCCTAATCAGCCCCAGCATTTT.

This clone was seen more than once but under ten times. CDR3 nucleotide sequence: TGTGCCAGCAGCTTAGGGGGCAGCCTAGCGTCACCCCTCCACTTT. Amino acid sequence: CASSLGGSLASPLHF. The V gene is TRBV7-9, the J gene TRBJ1-6; maybe TRBD1 (5 bases). This CDR3 contains 15 residues. Germline CDR1 and CDR2: SEHNR and FQNEAQ (reference sequence). The V gene lost 1 base and the J gene lost 10 bases, with 14 bases spanning the gap.